Following are 17 T cell receptor beta chains from one sample sequenced in a study of human T cells and chemical hapten exposure. Described time point: pre-sensitization, week 0. Specified treatment: therapeutic diphenylcyclopropenone sensitization with weekly scalp DPC. One entry per CDR3 protein results from TCRdb running MiXCR on the RACE reads. Of fewer than 300,000 distinct CDR3 sequences in the sample, about 9.4% were seen once. Source: whole blood, taken in connection with sensitization to the hapten diphenylcyclopropenone (DPC). The receptors stem from a woman aged 40 to 50 with alopecia areata. Some clones in this sample may be carry-over from other donors' samples.

As to this clonotype: A read error is possible here, since a much larger clone lies one base away. The rearrangement links TRBV24-1 to TRBJ2-3; 10 bases are shared with TRBD2. Germline CDR1 reads KGHDR; CDR2 reads SFDVKD. Trimming cost V 3 bases and J 2 bases; bases outside gene matches: 7. This CDR3 contains 17 residues. CDR3 sequence reads: CATSDAGLAKTTDTQYF. The DNA for the CDR3 is TGTGCCACCAGTGATGCGGGACTAGCGAAGACCACAGATACGCAGTATTTT.

Only a few counts were recorded for this clonotype. The rearrangement uses TRBV7-2 and TRBJ1-1; 9 bases are shared with TRBD1. CDR1 is SGHTA and CDR2 is FQGNSA in the germline V gene. The CDR3 contains 17 residues. Germline trimming cut 1 base from V and 2 bases from J; bases unmatched to any gene: 8. The CDR3 is CASSLGGTGWVNTEAFF. In DNA, the CDR3 is TGTGCCAGCAGCTTAGGCGGGACAGGGTGGGTAAACACTGAAGCTTTCTTT.

This clonotype was seen only a few times. The rearrangement joins TRBV20-1 to TRBJ1-5; 7 bases are shared with TRBD1. The CDR3 length is 12 residues. The junction had 0 bases not matched to a gene; V was cut back by 1 base and J by 6 bases. The germline CDR1 and CDR2 sequences are DFQATT and SNEGSKA (reference sequence). CDR3 residues: CSARAGGQPQHF. Here the CDR3 DNA reads TGCAGTGCTAGAGCAGGGGGTCAGCCCCAGCATTTT.

In this sample, this clonotype turned up many times. This rearrangement joins TRBV7-3 to TRBJ2-7; D is perhaps TRBD1 or TRBD2 (5 bases each). The CDR3 consists of 15 residues. V lost 5 bases and J lost 2, with 16 bases in between. Per germline, CDR1 SGHTA and CDR2 FQGTGA. CDR3 bases: TGTGCCAGCAGCCCGACGTCGAGGGGCGCCTACGAGCAGTACTTC. Translation: CASSPTSRGAYEQYF.

This clonotype was recorded at least ten times. The chain employs TRBV2 and TRBJ2-3; tentatively, D is TRBD1 (5 bases). The CDR3 spans 12 residues. CDR1 is SNHLY and CDR2 is FYNNEI in the germline V gene. The V end was cut by 6 bases, the J end by 6 bases, with 10 bases between. In nucleotides, the CDR3 is TGTGCCAGCAGCTCCCCAGGGGATACGCAGTATTTT. It specifies CASSSPGDTQYF.

This clonotype has just a few counts. The rearrangement joins TRBV5-6 to TRBJ2-1, with 7 bases that match TRBD1. CDR3 length: 14 amino acids. Unmatched junction bases numbered 10, after V lost 4 bases and J lost 9 bases. CDR1 is SGHDT, CDR2 YYEEEE, per germline. The CDR3 here is CASSPGQVLSEQFF. CDR3 nucleotides: TGTGCCAGCAGCCCAGGACAGGTCCTCAGTGAGCAGTTCTTC.

The sample holds a few counts of this clonotype. The chain carries TRBV7-2 and TRBJ2-5; D is undetermined. Trimming left V 5 bases short and J 5 bases short, with 21 bases between. CDR1 is SGHTA, CDR2 FQGNSA, per germline. The CDR3 contains 16 residues. The CDR3 sequence: CASSRSHLSGRETQYF. In DNA, the CDR3 is TGTGCCAGCAGCCGTTCACACCTGAGTGGACGGGAGACCCAGTACTTC.

This clonotype was detected only a few times. The V and J genes are TRBV28 and TRBJ2-4; 10 positions match TRBD2. The germline CDR1 and CDR2 sequences are MDHEN and SYDVKM. J was trimmed by 3 bases and V by 5 bases; bases with no gene match: 1. The CDR3 has 14 amino acids. This CDR3 is CASSGLADKNIQYF. In DNA, the CDR3 is TGTGCCAGCAGTGGACTAGCGGACAAAAACATTCAGTACTTC. Full variable domain (remainder filled in from reference TRBV28 and TRBJ2-4): DVKVTQSSRYLVKRTGEKVFLECVQDMDHENMFWYRQDPGLGLRLIYFSYDVKMKEKGDIPEGYSVSREKKERFSLILESASTNQTSMYLCASSGLADKNIQYFGAGTRLSVL.

The chain employs TRBV20-1 and TRBJ2-3, with 9 bases matching TRBD1. In germline, CDR1 is DFQATT, CDR2 SNEGSKA (reference sequence). V shed 4 bases and J 2 bases; nucleotides not matched to a gene: 4. The CDR3 totals 14 residues. The CDR3 DNA follows: TGCAGTGCTATCACAGGGGGCTACACAGATACGCAGTATTTT. It translates to CSAITGGYTDTQYF.

V gene TRBV7-6 combines with J gene TRBJ2-5, with 9 nucleotides matching TRBD2. Germline V gene data show CDR1 as SGHVS and CDR2 as FNYEAQ. This CDR3 comprises 15 residues. Trimming removed 5 bases from V and 7 bases from J; junction bases left unmatched: 11. The CDR3 DNA sequence: TGTGCCAGCAGCCTCGAGTCGGGACTAGCAGGGACCCAGTACTTC. It specifies CASSLESGLAGTQYF.

This clonotype was found a few times. The genes are TRBV11-3 and TRBJ2-3, with D uncertain. The germline V gene has CDR1 SGHNT and CDR2 YENEEA. The CDR3 has 13 residues. V was pared by 0 bases and J by 6 bases, with 7 bases between. DNA of the CDR3: TGTGCCAGCAGCTTAGACACCGGGGATACGCAGTATTTT. Translating it yields CASSLDTGDTQYF.

The V gene is TRBV9, the J gene TRBJ1-4; 7 bases map to TRBD1. Germline V lookup: CDR1 SGDLS, CDR2 YYNGEE. The CDR3 runs 15 residues. The V gene end was trimmed by 0 bases and the J gene end by 8 bases; junction bases not matched to a gene: 7. CDR3 bases: TGTGCCAGCAGCGTAGCGACAGGGCGGAACGAAAAACTGTTTTTT. Amino acids: CASSVATGRNEKLFF. Filled out from reference TRBV9 and TRBJ1-4, the complete variable domain reads DSGVTQTPKHLITATGQRVTLRCSPRSGDLSVYWYQQSLDQGLQFLIQYYNGEERAKGNILERFSAQQFPDLHSELNLSSLELGDSALYFCASSVATGRNEKLFFGSGTQLSVL.

This clonotype has a handful of counts. The chain employs TRBV6-5 and TRBJ2-5; 7 bases are shared with TRBD2. CDR1 is MNHEY and CDR2 is SVGAGI in the germline V gene. The CDR3 consists of 13 residues. In DNA, the CDR3 is TGTGCTACTGAACCGACTAGCAGGGTGACCCAGTACTTC. Encoded protein: CATEPTSRVTQYF.

This clonotype was seen only a few times. The chain combines TRBV7-2 with TRBJ2-3, with TRBD2 matching over 11 bases. With 5 bases clipped from V and 2 bases from J, the junction kept 6 bases outside the gene matches. Germline V gives CDR1 SGHTA, CDR2 FQGNSA. The CDR3 is 16 residues long. For the CDR3, the DNA is TGTGCCAGCAGCACCAGACTAGCGGGATCCACAGATACGCAGTATTTT. Its protein product is CASSTRLAGSTDTQYF. Combining the CDR3 with reference TRBV7-2 and TRBJ2-3 gives the whole variable domain GAGVSQSPSNKVTEKGKDVELRCDPISGHTALYWYRQSLGQGLEFLIYFQGNSAPDKSGLPSDRFSAERTGGSVSTLTIQRTQQEDSAVYLCASSTRLAGSTDTQYFGPGTRLTVL.

This chain connects TRBV20-1 to TRBJ2-7; TRBD2 might be the D (6 bases). CDR1 and CDR2 (germline): DFQATT, SNEGSKA (reference sequence). CDR3 size: 13 residues. The V end lost 6 bases, the J end lost 3 bases, and 15 bases lay between the germline ends. The chain's CDR3 is CSAPRSGVYEQYF. The DNA for the CDR3 is TGCAGTGCCCCGAGATCGGGAGTCTACGAGCAGTACTTC.

This chain joins TRBV28 and TRBJ2-3, with 9 bases fitting TRBD2. J was trimmed by 6 bases and V by 5 bases; bases with no gene match: 12. The CDR3 runs 16 residues. Germline V lookup: CDR1 MDHEN, CDR2 SYDVKM. This CDR3 is CASSLAGRGDLDTQYF. CDR3 nucleotides: TGTGCCAGCAGTCTAGCGGGGAGGGGAGACCTGGATACGCAGTATTTT.

This clonotype was counted between two and nine times. The V call is TRBV28, the J call TRBJ1-1; TRBD1 is a possible D gene (5 bases). The V and J ends lost 2 bases and 8 bases respectively, with 6 bases between them. In germline, CDR1 is MDHEN, CDR2 SYDVKM. The CDR3 consists of 11 residues. CDR3 sequence reads: CASSLNREAFF. The CDR3 DNA sequence: TGTGCCAGCAGTTTAAACAGGGAAGCTTTCTTT.